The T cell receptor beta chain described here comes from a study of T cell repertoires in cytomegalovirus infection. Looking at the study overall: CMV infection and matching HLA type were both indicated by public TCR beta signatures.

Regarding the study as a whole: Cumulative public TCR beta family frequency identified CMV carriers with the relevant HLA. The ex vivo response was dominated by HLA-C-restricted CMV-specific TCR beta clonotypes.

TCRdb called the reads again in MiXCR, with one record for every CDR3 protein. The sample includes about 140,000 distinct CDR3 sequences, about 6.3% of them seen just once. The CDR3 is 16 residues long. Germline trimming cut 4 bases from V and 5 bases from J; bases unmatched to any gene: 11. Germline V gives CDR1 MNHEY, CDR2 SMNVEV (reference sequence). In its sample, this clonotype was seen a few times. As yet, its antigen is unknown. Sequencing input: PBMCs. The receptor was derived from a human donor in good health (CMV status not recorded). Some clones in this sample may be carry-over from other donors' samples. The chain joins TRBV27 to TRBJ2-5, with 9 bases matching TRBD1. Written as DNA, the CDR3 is TGTGCCAGCAGTTCGGGGACAGGGCGGTTAAGGGAGACCCAGTACTTC. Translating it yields CASSSGTGRLRETQYF.